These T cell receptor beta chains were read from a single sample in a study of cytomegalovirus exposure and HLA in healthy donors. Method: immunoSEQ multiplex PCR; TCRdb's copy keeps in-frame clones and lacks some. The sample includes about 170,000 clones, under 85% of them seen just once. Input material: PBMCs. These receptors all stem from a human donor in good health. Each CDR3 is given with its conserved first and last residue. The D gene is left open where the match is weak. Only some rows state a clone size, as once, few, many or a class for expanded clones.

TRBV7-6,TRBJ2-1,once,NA,TGTGCCAGCAGCTTAGTTCGGTTAATGAGCTCCTACAATGAGCAGTTCTTC,CASSLVRLMSSYNEQFF
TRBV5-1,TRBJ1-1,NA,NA,TGCGCCAGCACTCGGGCAAACAGGGATGAAGCTTTCTTT,CASTRANRDEAFF
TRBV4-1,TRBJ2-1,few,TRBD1,TGCGCCAGCAGTCTTTCTACAGGGGGGTCCTACAATGAGCAGTTCTTC,CASSLSTGGSYNEQFF
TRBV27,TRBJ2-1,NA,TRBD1,TGTGCCAGCAGTTCCCGGGACAGGGTTGGCAATGAGCAGTTCTTC,CASSSRDRVGNEQFF
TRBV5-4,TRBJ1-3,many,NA,TGTGCCAGCAGCTTGGATGACATTGACTCTGGAAACACCATATATTTT,CASSLDDIDSGNTIYF
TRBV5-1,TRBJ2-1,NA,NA,TGCGCCAGCAGCTCCATTAAAGACAGTTACAATGAGCAGTTCTTC,CASSSIKDSYNEQFF
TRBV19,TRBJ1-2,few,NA,TGTGCCAGTAGGGGGGACACAGCTAACTATGGCTACACCTTC,CASRGDTANYGYTF
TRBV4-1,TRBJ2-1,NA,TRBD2,TGCGCCAGCAGCCACGGACTAGCGGGGGGGCTCGATGAGCAGTTCTTC,CASSHGLAGGLDEQFF
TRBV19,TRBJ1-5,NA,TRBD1,TGTGCCAGTACCGGGGGACAGGGGGCGAATCAGCCCCAGCATTTT,CASTGGQGANQPQHF
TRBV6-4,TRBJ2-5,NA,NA,TGTGCCAGCAGTCGGGAACAGCAAGAGACCCAGTACTTC,CASSREQQETQYF
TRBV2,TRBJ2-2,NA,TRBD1,TGTGCCAGCATGGGGACAGGGAACACCGGGGAGCTGTTTTTT,CASMGTGNTGELFF